This T cell receptor beta chain was captured by sequencing in a study of blood T cell repertoires in COVID-19. At the level of the study: Sources were T cells, B-cell-depleted T cells, or PBMCs; the material itself was cDNA or gDNA.

V was clipped by 2 bases and J by 0 bases, with 10 bases between them. Germline loops: CDR1 SGDLS, CDR2 YYNGEE. There are 15 residues in the CDR3. Generated by immunoSEQ multiplex PCR, the TCRdb table keeps only in-frame clones and is missing some. The sample consists of some 43,000 clones, about 87% of them appearing once. The material sequenced was peripheral blood. The clonotype was recovered from a man in his 60s with active COVID-19. The rearrangement joins TRBV9 to TRBJ2-3; a weak D match, TRBD1 (6 bases). The CDR3 spells CASSVGTTSTDTQYF. The CDR3 bases are TGTGCCAGCAGCGTCGGGACAACTAGCACAGATACGCAGTATTTT.